Listed here are 26 T cell receptor beta chains from one sample, sequenced in a study of Ad26.COV2.S vaccination and SARS-CoV-2 variants. Treatment of the sample: some 20 received Ad26.COV2.S at low or high dose, single or two shots; roughly five received placebo; per-sample allocation not given. Each sample was drawn 63 days after the first injection (of vaccine or placebo). Data came from immunoSEQ multiplex PCR; TCRdb stores just in-frame clones and leaves some out. Of fewer than 600,000 clones listed, around 89% are singletons. The sequencing here drew on peripheral blood, taken in a trial of Ad26.COV2.S vaccine versus placebo. These receptors were collected from a person between 18 and 60 years old who received the Ad26.COV2.S COVID-19 vaccine or a placebo.

The chain is built from TRBV2 and TRBJ2-1; 12 bases match TRBD2. Per germline, CDR1 SNHLY and CDR2 FYNNEI. Germline trimming cut 8 bases from V and 3 bases from J; bases unmatched to any gene: 5. This CDR3 region has 15 residues. DNA for the CDR3: TGTGCCAGCTGCGGACTAGCGGGATACTACAATGAGCAGTTCTTC. Translated: CASCGLAGYYNEQFF.

V is TRBV4-1 and J is TRBJ2-7, with 11 positions matching TRBD1. CDR1 is MGHRA and CDR2 is YSYEKL in the germline V gene. The length of the CDR3 is 19 residues. The junction had 13 bases not matched to a gene; V was cut back by 1 base and J by 2 bases. The DNA for the CDR3 is TGCGCCAGCAGCCAAGGGACCGGGACAGGGGGACCCCTCACCTACGAGCAGTACTTC. Protein product: CASSQGTGTGGPLTYEQYF.

V and J are TRBV11-3 and TRBJ2-7; 7 positions agree with TRBD2. Germline values: CDR1 SGHNT, CDR2 YENEEA. This CDR3 is 13 amino acids long. V was clipped by 5 bases and J by 2 bases; unmatched bases: 3. The CDR3 reads CASSSGITYEQYF. Written as DNA, the CDR3 is TGTGCCAGCAGCAGCGGGATTACCTACGAGCAGTACTTC.

The chain recombines TRBV28 with TRBJ1-4; 10 bases map to TRBD1. The J segment lost 6 bases and the V segment lost 2 bases, leaving 6 bases of the junction unmatched. The CDR3 is 16 amino acids. Germline V CDR1 and CDR2: MDHEN, SYDVKM. The CDR3 DNA is TGTGCCAGCAGTTTACTTAGTGGGACAGGGGATGAAAAACTGTTTTTT. Translation: CASSLLSGTGDEKLFF.

With regard to this clone: Additional DNA sequences in this sample encode the identical CDR3. This sequence joins TRBV7-3 and TRBJ2-2; perhaps TRBD1 as D (6 bases). The V gene lost 5 bases and the J gene lost 4 bases, with 11 bases spanning the gap. The germline V gene has CDR1 SGHTA and CDR2 FQGTGA. The CDR3 runs to 14 residues. The DNA of the CDR3 is TGTGCCAGCAGCCCCGGACAGAGCACCGGGGAGCTGTTTTTT. It yields the protein CASSPGQSTGELFF.

This clone was seen once. The V call is TRBV2, the J call TRBJ1-6, with 9 bases that match TRBD1. J lost 10 bases, V lost 3 bases, and 4 bases had no gene match. Germline-derived CDR1 and CDR2 are SNHLY and FYNNEI. The CDR3 length is 14 residues. As DNA, the CDR3 is TGTGCCAGCAGTGACGGGACAGGGTCCTCACCCCTCCACTTT. It yields the protein CASSDGTGSSPLHF.

The rearrangement joins TRBV6-9 to TRBJ1-1; TRBD1 agrees at 9 bases. V shed 2 bases and J 6 bases; nucleotides not matched to a gene: 10. CDR1 and CDR2 (germline): MNHGY, SVAAGI. The CDR3 totals 16 residues. This CDR3 reads CASSYRNRGLFPEAFF. As DNA, the CDR3 is TGTGCCAGCAGTTATAGGAACAGGGGGCTGTTCCCTGAAGCTTTCTTT.

The V gene is TRBV7-8, the J gene TRBJ1-3; possible D gene TRBD1, 6 bases. The CDR3 has 16 residues. Germline CDR1 reads SGHVS; CDR2 reads FQNEAQ. V was pared by 5 bases and J by 4 bases, with 18 bases between. The CDR3 DNA follows: TGTGCCAGCAGCCGAGGAGGGGGGTCGTTCGGAAACACCATATATTTT. Translating it yields CASSRGGGSFGNTIYF. Complete variable domain (other parts from reference TRBV7-8 and TRBJ1-3): GAGVSQSPRYKVAKRGQDVALRCDPISGHVSLFWYQQALGQGPEFLTYFQNEAQLDKSGLPSDRFFAERPEGSVSTLKIQRTQQEDSAVYLCASSRGGGSFGNTIYFGEGSWLTVV.

The chain uses TRBV2 and TRBJ2-4; 7 positions agree with TRBD1. Germline CDR1 is SNHLY and CDR2 is FYNNEI. With 2 bases clipped from V and 6 bases from J, the junction kept 4 bases outside the gene matches. This CDR3 region has 14 residues. As DNA, the CDR3 is TGTGCCAGCAGTGAAACAGGGGTCGTAAACATTCAGTACTTC. This translates into CASSETGVVNIQYF.

This clone appeared a single time. V gene TRBV18 combines with J gene TRBJ1-2; D uncertain. This CDR3 region has 15 residues. Germline V gives CDR1 KGHSH, CDR2 LQKENI. Deletions cut 2 bases from V and 0 bases from J, with 10 bases between. The CDR3 nucleotides are TGTGCCAGCTCACCAACGGTGAACCCTAACTATGGCTACACCTTC. This codes for CASSPTVNPNYGYTF.

The chain combines TRBV4-1 with TRBJ1-5; perhaps TRBD1 as D (5 bases). The CDR3 totals 16 residues. V dropped 4 bases and J dropped 4 bases, with 17 bases sitting between them. The germline V gene has CDR1 MGHRA and CDR2 YSYEKL. Here the CDR3 reads CASSPSYGRGNQPQHF. In nucleotides, the CDR3 is TGCGCCAGCAGCCCTTCTTATGGACGGGGGAATCAGCCCCAGCATTTT.

The chain combines TRBV27 with TRBJ2-7, with 7 bases aligning to TRBD1. J lost 0 bases, V lost 0 bases, and 11 bases had no gene match. Germline V lookup: CDR1 MNHEY, CDR2 SMNVEV (reference sequence). The length of the CDR3 is 18 residues. CDR3 DNA sequence: TGTGCCAGCAGTTTATCGAGGGGGCGCACAGTGAGCTCCTACGAGCAGTACTTC. This codes for CASSLSRGRTVSSYEQYF.

J is TRBJ1-1 and V is TRBV5-4; the D is unclear. There are 18 residues in the CDR3. Trimming shortened V by 4 bases and J by 3 bases, and 25 bases separated the two germline ends. Germline V gives CDR1 SGHNT, CDR2 YYREEE (reference sequence). In DNA, the CDR3 is TGTGCCAGCAGCCTGTCCCAAGGGCCTCTTTCTCGGGACACTGAAGCTTTCTTT. The encoded protein is CASSLSQGPLSRDTEAFF.

As DNA, the CDR3 is TGTGCCACCAGCACGGGATACCGGGAGGACACTGAAGCTTTCTTT. Translation: CATSTGYREDTEAFF. The J gene is TRBJ1-1, the V gene TRBV15; D is unclear. Germline V gene lookup returns CDR1 LNHNV and CDR2 YYDKDF (reference sequence). The CDR3 is 15 residues long. Trimming removed 4 bases at V and 3 bases at J, with 15 bases between. Drawing the rest from reference TRBV15 and TRBJ1-1, the complete variable domain is DAMVIQNPRYQVTQFGKPVTLSCSQTLNHNVMYWYQQKSSQAPKLLFHYYDKDFNNEADTPDNFQSRRPNTSFCFLDIRSPGLGDTAMYLCATSTGYREDTEAFFGQGTRLTVV.

This chain links TRBV6-2 or TRBV6-3 with TRBJ2-4; D gene unclear. Deletions cut 2 bases from V and 1 base from J, with 6 bases between. The CDR3 covers 14 residues. Germline CDR1 MNHEY, CDR2 SVGEGT. The CDR3 DNA follows: TGTGCCAGCAGTTACGATGTGGCCAAAAACATTCAGTACTTC. It codes for CASSYDVAKNIQYF.

The chain has TRBV7-2 and TRBJ1-1; no definite D call. With 0 bases removed from V and 5 bases from J, the gap between germline ends came to 4 bases. The CDR3 totals 12 residues. The germline CDR1 and CDR2 sequences are SGHTA and FQGNSA. The CDR3 here is CASSLASTEAFF. The CDR3 DNA reads TGTGCCAGCAGCTTAGCGTCGACTGAAGCTTTCTTT.

V usage is TRBV28 and J usage is TRBJ1-2, with TRBD1 matching 10 bases. CDR1 and CDR2 from the germline V gene are MDHEN and SYDVKM. V shed 3 bases and J 4 bases; nucleotides not matched to a gene: 5. CDR3 length: 15 residues. CDR3 nucleotide sequence: TGTGCCAGCAGTTTGGGGACAGGGGAGGTCTATGGCTACACCTTC. Amino acid sequence: CASSLGTGEVYGYTF.

This chain uses TRBV9 with TRBJ1-2; D remains unclear. The CDR3 has 17 amino acids. With 4 bases removed from V and 4 bases from J, the gap between germline ends came to 23 bases. Germline V gene sequence: CDR1 SGDLS, CDR2 YYNGEE. CDR3 protein: CASSSAVSSGVGYGYTF. CDR3 nucleotide sequence: TGTGCCAGCAGCTCCGCTGTATCTTCTGGGGTCGGCTATGGCTACACCTTC.

This chain joins TRBV5-4 and TRBJ2-1; TRBD1 agrees at 9 bases. The CDR3 spans 15 residues. Per germline, CDR1 SGHNT and CDR2 YYREEE (reference sequence). The V and J ends lost 4 bases and 1 base, in that order; junction bases with no gene match: 3. CDR3 loop: CASSPGQGSYNEQFF. The CDR3 region has the DNA TGTGCCAGCAGCCCGGGACAGGGTTCCTACAATGAGCAGTTCTTC.

The V and J genes are TRBV5-1 and TRBJ1-4, with 7 bases identical to TRBD1. Per the germline V gene, CDR1 is SGHRS and CDR2 is YFSETQ. The CDR3 spans 14 residues. With 4 bases clipped from V and 5 bases from J, the junction kept 5 bases outside the gene matches. The CDR3 coding sequence is TGCGCCAGCAGCCCGGACAGGATGAATGAAAAACTGTTTTTT. This codes for CASSPDRMNEKLFF.

J is TRBJ1-1 and V is TRBV7-8; no definite D call. From germline, CDR1 is SGHVS and CDR2 FQNEAQ. V lost 2 bases and J lost 0, with 10 bases in between. This CDR3 region has 15 residues. DNA of the CDR3: TGTGCCAGCAGCTTAAGTAGTGACATGAACACTGAAGCTTTCTTT. This gives the protein CASSLSSDMNTEAFF.

The chain couples TRBV27 to TRBJ1-6; 7 bases align to TRBD1. Trimming cost V 5 bases and J 9 bases; bases outside gene matches: 10. This CDR3 is built from 15 residues. Looked up from germline, CDR1 is MNHEY and CDR2 is SMNVEV (reference sequence). CDR3 amino acids: CASSMQGEVGSPLHF. CDR3 in DNA: TGTGCCAGCAGTATGCAGGGGGAAGTTGGTTCACCCCTCCACTTT.

A remark on this clone: Other DNA sequences in the same sample also yield this CDR3. The chain uses TRBV5-1 and TRBJ1-4; possibly TRBD1 for D (5 bases). This CDR3 contains 15 residues. Germline-derived CDR1 and CDR2 are SGHRS and YFSETQ. V was cut by 0 bases and J by 0 bases, with 6 bases left in between. In DNA, the CDR3 is TGCGCCAGCAGCTTGGGGGGGTCAACTAATGAAAAACTGTTTTTT. As protein: CASSLGGSTNEKLFF.

The chain employs TRBV6-1 and TRBJ1-5; possible D gene TRBD1, 5 bases. The CDR3 extends over 15 amino acids. V gave up 3 bases and J gave up 1 base, with 10 bases separating them. Germline V CDR1 and CDR2: MNHNS, SASEGT. CDR3 sequence (DNA): TGTGCCAGCAGTGATGAGGCAGGGAGCAATCAGCCCCAGCATTTT. As protein: CASSDEAGSNQPQHF.

This clone has more than one count but fewer than ten. V and J are TRBV7-2 and TRBJ2-7, with D possibly being TRBD1 (6 bases). The CDR3 extends over 14 amino acids. Trimming removed 5 bases from V and 3 bases from J, with 14 bases in between. Germline loops: CDR1 SGHTA, CDR2 FQGNSA. This CDR3 is CASSRTADYYEQYF. As DNA, the CDR3 is TGTGCCAGCAGCCGGACAGCTGACTACTACGAGCAGTACTTC.

The chain carries TRBV11-2 and TRBJ2-1; 12 nucleotides agree with TRBD2. The CDR3 length is 16 residues. Unmatched junction bases numbered 5, after V lost 1 base and J lost 7 bases. Germline CDR1 SGHAT, CDR2 FQNNGV. The CDR3 region is CASSLGLAGGPNEQFF. The CDR3, as DNA: TGTGCCAGCAGCTTAGGCCTAGCGGGAGGGCCAAATGAGCAGTTCTTC.